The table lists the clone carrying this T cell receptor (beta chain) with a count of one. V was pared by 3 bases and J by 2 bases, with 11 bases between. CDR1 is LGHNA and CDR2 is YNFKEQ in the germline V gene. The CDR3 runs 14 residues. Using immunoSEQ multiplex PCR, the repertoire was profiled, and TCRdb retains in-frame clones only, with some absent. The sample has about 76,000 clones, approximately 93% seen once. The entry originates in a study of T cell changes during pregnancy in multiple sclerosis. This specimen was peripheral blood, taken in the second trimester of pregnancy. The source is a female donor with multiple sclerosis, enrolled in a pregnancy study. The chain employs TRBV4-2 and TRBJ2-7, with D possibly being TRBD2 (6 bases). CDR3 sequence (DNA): TGTGCCAGCAGCCAGCTAGCGAGGCCCTACGAGCAGTACTTC. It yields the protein CASSQLARPYEQYF.